These 28 T cell receptor beta chains were sequenced from one sample in a study of blood T cells in healthy people across ages. Then a second PCR, running about 7 to 11 cycles, was carried out with a sample-barcoded 5' primer and a J-beta primer mix. TCRdb processed the 5' RACE reads anew with MiXCR; each CDR3 protein has one entry. Of around 870,000 distinct CDR3 sequences in the sample, 25% to 35% were seen once. Sequencing was performed on blood. The receptors come from a woman aged 80 or over in good health.

The V gene is TRBV30, the J gene TRBJ1-2; D is perhaps TRBD1 (5 bases). Between the trimmed V and J ends, which lost 2 bases and 0 bases, there was a span of 13 bases. Germline V gives CDR1 GTSNPN, CDR2 SVGIG (reference sequence). This CDR3 region has 15 residues. CDR3 sequence reads: CAWSFKGRANYGYTF. Written as DNA, the CDR3 is TGTGCCTGGAGTTTTAAGGGACGAGCTAACTATGGCTACACCTTC.

This clonotype was found a few times. V gene TRBV28 combines with J gene TRBJ2-7; D is possibly TRBD2 (6 bases). Germline assignment: CDR1 MDHEN and CDR2 SYDVKM. Trimming cost V 8 bases and J 3 bases, with 8 bases left between them. The CDR3 loop spans 11 amino acids. The CDR3 spells CASVEGYEQYF. CDR3 nucleotide sequence: TGTGCCAGCGTGGAGGGCTACGAGCAGTACTTC.

At least ten counts were recorded for this clonotype. CDR3: CASRREGLYGYTF. In nucleotides, the CDR3 is TGCGCCAGCCGACGGGAGGGGCTCTATGGCTACACCTTC. This chain uses TRBV5-1 with TRBJ1-2; weak D call: TRBD1 (5 bases). The germline V gene has CDR1 SGHRS and CDR2 YFSETQ. This CDR3 region has 13 residues. The ends were cut back, 7 bases at V and 4 bases at J, with 14 bases in the middle.

A word on this clonotype: Possible read error: a much larger clone is one base away. V gene TRBV18 combines with J gene TRBJ2-1; 10 nucleotides agree with TRBD2. Germline V gene sequence: CDR1 KGHSH, CDR2 LQKENI. The CDR3 runs to 15 residues. The trim removed 3 bases at V and 6 bases at J, leaving 5 bases unmatched. The CDR3 loop reads CASSPRAGGPNEQFF. The CDR3 coding sequence is TGTGCCAGCTCACCTCGAGCGGGGGGGCCCAATGAGCAGTTCTTC.

The chain has TRBV6-2 or TRBV6-3 and TRBJ1-1, with a weak D call TRBD1 (6 bases). CDR3 length: 16 amino acids. From germline, CDR1 is MNHEY and CDR2 SVGEGT. V dropped 7 bases and J dropped 0 bases, with 18 bases sitting between them. CDR3 residues: CASIAAVGGLNTEAFF. In DNA, the CDR3 is TGTGCCAGCATCGCCGCCGTGGGGGGCTTGAACACTGAAGCTTTCTTT.

This clonotype was recorded a few times. The chain couples TRBV3-1 to TRBJ1-2; the D is unclear. Trimming removed 0 bases at V and 3 bases at J, with 11 bases between. The CDR3 has 15 amino acids. Germline-derived CDR1 and CDR2 are LGHDT and YNNKEL (reference sequence). For the CDR3, the DNA is TGTGCCAGCAGCCAAGAAAAGAAGTGGTACTATGGCTACACCTTC. Translation gives CASSQEKKWYYGYTF.

This clonotype has only a few counts. This may stem from a read error, because a much larger clone lies one nucleotide away. V and J are TRBV12-3 or TRBV12-4 and TRBJ1-2; 7 bases match TRBD1. This CDR3 is built from 15 residues. V was clipped by 4 bases and J by 7 bases; unmatched bases: 12. The CDR3 is CASSYKAGGSAGYTF. CDR3 nucleotides: TGTGCCAGCAGTTACAAGGCAGGGGGATCGGCTGGCTACACCTTC.

This clonotype was seen at least ten times. The chain carries TRBV30 and TRBJ1-6; TRBD1 is a possible D gene (5 bases). Trimming removed 0 bases at V and 9 bases at J, with 12 bases between. The CDR3 is 14 residues long. Germline V gene lookup returns CDR1 GTSNPN and CDR2 SVGIG (reference sequence). The CDR3 nucleotides read TGTGCCTGGAGTGTCGGGGGATTCAGTTCACCCCTCCACTTT. Its protein is CAWSVGGFSSPLHF.

With regard to this clonotype: A read error may account for a junction end that differs from germline. The rearrangement links TRBV6-6 to TRBJ2-3; maybe TRBD1 (6 bases). This CDR3 spans 15 amino acids. The germline V gene encodes CDR1 MNHNY and CDR2 SVGAGI (reference sequence). CDR3 loop: CASSYSAGRTDAQYF. As DNA, the CDR3 is TGTGCCAGCAGTTACTCAGCCGGTAGGACAGATGCGCAGTATTTT.

This clonotype was picked up a small number of times. The rearrangement uses TRBV25-1 and TRBJ1-4, with D hard to call. This CDR3 region has 14 residues. The V and J ends lost 1 base and 0 bases respectively, with 3 bases between them. Germline CDR1 is MGHDK and CDR2 is SYGVNS. Here the CDR3 reads CASSESATNEKLFF. In nucleotides, the CDR3 is TGTGCCAGCAGTGAATCCGCAACTAATGAAAAACTGTTTTTT.

This clonotype was seen repeatedly, ten times or more. The rearrangement uses TRBV13 and TRBJ2-1; 14 positions match TRBD2. V lost 6 bases to trimming and J lost 14 bases; unmatched junction nucleotides: 6. The CDR3 has 13 amino acids. Germline CDR1 reads PRHDT; CDR2 reads FYEKMQ (reference sequence). The CDR3 protein is CASRMTSGGAEFF. DNA of the CDR3: TGTGCCAGCAGAATGACTAGCGGGGGGGCGGAGTTCTTC.

This clonotype has only a few counts. This could be a read error, since a much larger clone is one nucleotide away. This rearrangement joins TRBV6-2 or TRBV6-3 to TRBJ2-7, with 8 bases fitting TRBD2. Germline V lookup: CDR1 MNHEY, CDR2 SVGEGT. Trimming at V came to 6 bases and at J to 7 bases, leaving 17 bases not matched to a gene. The CDR3 is made up of 16 amino acids. The DNA of the CDR3 is TGTGCCAGCAGGGGCGGGGGGTCCACCCACGACAATGAGCAGTACTTC. It yields the protein CASRGGGSTHDNEQYF.

This clonotype was detected ten times or more. J is TRBJ2-5 and V is TRBV20-1; D uncertain. V shed 6 bases and J shed 5 bases, with 19 bases lying between them. CDR3 length: 14 residues. The V gene's germline CDR1 is DFQATT and CDR2 SNEGSKA (reference sequence). Here the CDR3 DNA reads TGCAGTGCCCAGCCCCCAGGAACCGGGGAGACCCAGTACTTC. This gives the protein CSAQPPGTGETQYF.

This clonotype was seen more than once but under ten times. J is TRBJ1-4 and V is TRBV20-1, with D uncertain. With 1 base removed from V and 1 base from J, the gap between germline ends came to 19 bases. The V gene's germline CDR1 is DFQATT and CDR2 SNEGSKA (reference sequence). The CDR3 loop spans 18 amino acids. The CDR3 DNA reads TGCAGTGCTAGAGCCACCGGGCTCGCTGGGGAAACTAATGAAAAACTGTTTTTT. The encoded protein is CSARATGLAGETNEKLFF.

In the case of this clonotype: This clone may be a read error of a much larger clone one base away. This chain uses TRBV10-3 with TRBJ2-1; D might be TRBD1 or TRBD2, each matching 5 bases. The V end was cut by 10 bases, the J end by 6 bases, with 16 bases between. The V gene's germline CDR1 is ENHRY and CDR2 SYGVKD. The CDR3 sequence is 13 residues long. For the CDR3, the DNA is TGTGCCACCAGAAACCGGGACGCCAATGAGCAGTTCTTC. Its protein is CATRNRDANEQFF.

This clonotype was found many times. This chain joins TRBV15 and TRBJ2-4, with D possibly matching TRBD2 (7 bases). The V end lost 0 bases, the J end lost 9 bases, and 9 bases lay between the germline ends. Germline-derived CDR1 and CDR2 are LNHNV and YYDKDF (reference sequence). CDR3 size: 13 residues. The CDR3 coding sequence is TGTGCCACCAGCAGAGATGGGGGGGCCATTCAGTACTTC. Encoded protein: CATSRDGGAIQYF.

For this clonotype: A much bigger clone sits one base away, suggesting this may be a read error. The rearrangement uses TRBV12-3 or TRBV12-4 and TRBJ2-5; TRBD1 matches at 7 bases. There are 16 residues in the CDR3. CDR3 in DNA: TGTGCCAACAGTTTATCGCCGGACAGGCGCGTCGGGACCCAGTACTTC. It yields the protein CANSLSPDRRVGTQYF.

The V and J genes are TRBV27 and TRBJ1-2; TRBD1 agrees at 7 bases. The CDR3 runs to 16 residues. CDR1 MNHEY and CDR2 SMNVEV come from the germline V gene (reference sequence). J lost 6 bases, V lost 3 bases, and 13 bases had no gene match. CDR3 coding DNA: TGTGCCAGCAGTTTTTCGGGAAGACAGGGAGGAGATGGCTACACCTTC. Its translation is CASSFSGRQGGDGYTF.

This chain uses TRBV7-2 with TRBJ2-2, with 8 nucleotides matching TRBD2. V was pared by 4 bases and J by 7 bases, with 2 bases of the junction left unmatched. The germline V gene encodes CDR1 SGHTA and CDR2 FQGNSA. This CDR3 spans 13 amino acids. CDR3 sequence reads: CASSYREGGELFF. CDR3 in DNA: TGTGCCAGCAGCTACCGGGAGGGCGGGGAGCTGTTTTTT.

This clonotype came up many times. The rearrangement uses TRBV6-5 and TRBJ1-4, with D unclear. There are 15 residues in the CDR3. The germline V gene encodes CDR1 MNHEY and CDR2 SVGAGI. Trimming cost V 8 bases and J 0 bases, with 13 bases left between them. CDR3 sequence reads: CASQVSRATNEKLFF. The CDR3 coding sequence is TGTGCCAGCCAGGTATCGCGAGCAACTAATGAAAAACTGTTTTTT.

CDR3 sequence: CASLREETNTGELFF. In DNA, the CDR3 is TGTGCCAGCTTGAGAGAGGAAACGAACACCGGGGAGCTGTTTTTT. This chain links TRBV2 with TRBJ2-2, with unresolved D. CDR3 size: 15 residues. Germline CDR1 is SNHLY and CDR2 is FYNNEI. Trimming shortened V by 8 bases and J by 0 bases, and 13 bases separated the two germline ends.

This clonotype was detected many times. This sequence joins TRBV3-1 and TRBJ2-3; D possibly corresponds to TRBD2 (6 bases). The CDR3 has 17 amino acids. Per the germline V gene, CDR1 is LGHDT and CDR2 is YNNKEL (reference sequence). Trimming left V 1 base short and J 2 bases short, with 16 bases between. DNA for the CDR3: TGTGCCAGCAGCCAAGCGGAGGGGAACACTGTCACAGATACGCAGTATTTT. Amino acids: CASSQAEGNTVTDTQYF.

There are a few counts of this clonotype. The V and J genes are TRBV10-2 and TRBJ1-5; TRBD1 aligns across 10 bases. V lost 2 bases to trimming and J lost 7 bases; unmatched junction nucleotides: 5. Germline CDR1 WSHSY, CDR2 SAAADI. The CDR3 is 15 amino acids. CDR3 sequence: CASSEPRTGGQPQHF. The CDR3 bases are TGCGCCAGCAGTGAGCCAAGGACAGGGGGGCAGCCCCAGCATTTT.

There are a few counts of this clonotype. The CDR3 DNA reads as TGTGCCAGCAGAGACAGGGGGCGCGGTCAGCCCCAGCATTTT. As protein: CASRDRGRGQPQHF. The chain carries TRBV27 and TRBJ1-5, with TRBD1 matching 10 bases. Germline V gives CDR1 MNHEY, CDR2 SMNVEV (reference sequence). V shed 6 bases and J 6 bases; nucleotides not matched to a gene: 5. The CDR3 is 14 amino acids.

The chain is built from TRBV20-1 and TRBJ2-3; 14 bases fit TRBD2. This CDR3 is 15 amino acids long. Germline-derived CDR1 and CDR2 are DFQATT and SNEGSKA (reference sequence). J was trimmed by 4 bases and V by 3 bases; bases with no gene match: 3. CDR3 in amino acids: CSARGLAGAADTQYF. In DNA, the CDR3 is TGCAGTGCTAGGGGACTAGCGGGGGCAGCAGATACGCAGTATTTT.

With respect to this clonotype: With a much larger clone just one base away, this may be a read error. The V call is TRBV20-1, the J call TRBJ1-2, with D possibly TRBD1 on 5 matching bases. This CDR3 has 14 residues. CDR1 is DFQATT and CDR2 is SNEGSKA in the germline V gene (reference sequence). V shed 3 bases and J shed 4 bases, with 15 bases lying between them. Here the CDR3 reads CSARVAGIGYGYTF. DNA for the CDR3: TGCAGTGCTAGGGTAGCAGGGATTGGCTATGGCTACACCTTC.

V is TRBV19 and J is TRBJ1-1; 7 bases line up with TRBD1. CDR1 and CDR2 (germline): LNHDA, SQIVND (reference sequence). V lost 3 bases, J lost 5 bases, and 9 bases stayed unmatched. The CDR3 has 15 amino acids. In nucleotides, the CDR3 is TGTGCCAGTAGTATTAATAGGGGGCCGGGAACTGAAGCTTTCTTT. Its translation is CASSINRGPGTEAFF.

Details on this clonotype: It may be a read error: a sequence one base away is much more abundant. The chain employs TRBV12-3 or TRBV12-4 and TRBJ2-1, with D possibly TRBD2 on 7 matching bases. Trimming took 10 bases from V and 7 from J, leaving 26 bases between them. The CDR3 runs 16 residues. CDR3 coding DNA: TGTGCCAACTCATGGGGGGGACACCTCTCGAGAAATGAGCAGTTCTTC. Protein sequence: CANSWGGHLSRNEQFF.